The rows below give T cell receptor beta chains drawn from one sample of a study of blood T cells in healthy people across ages. Via MiXCR, TCRdb re-called the 5' RACE reads, giving one row per CDR3 protein. Of some 1,800,000 distinct CDR3 sequences detected, approximately 39% appear once; the ten largest clones hold roughly 23%. What was sequenced was blood. The receptors derive from a human donor in good health. Both conserved end residues are part of each CDR3. The D gene is left open where the match is weak. Some rows have no size entry. The others give once, few or many, or a class for an expanded clone.

J gene: TRBJ1-1
V gene: TRBV7-9
D gene: .
clone size: few
CDR3 protein: CASGTADIGAFF
CDR3 DNA: TGTGCCAGCGGCACTGCAGATATCGGAGCTTTCTTT

J gene: TRBJ2-3
V gene: TRBV5-6
D gene: TRBD2
clone size: .
CDR3 protein: CASSSGTSDIDTQYF
CDR3 DNA: TGTGCCAGCAGCTCGGGGACTAGCGATATAGATACGCAGTATTTT

J gene: TRBJ2-2
V gene: TRBV24-1
D gene: .
clone size: .
CDR3 protein: CATSDWGTQNTGELFF
CDR3 DNA: TGTGCCACCAGTGACTGGGGGACCCAGAACACCGGGGAGCTGTTTTTT

J gene: TRBJ1-5
V gene: TRBV3-1
D gene: TRBD1
clone size: .
CDR3 protein: CASSNRDRQPQHF
CDR3 DNA: TGTGCCAGCAGCAACCGGGACAGACAGCCCCAGCATTTT

J gene: TRBJ2-1
V gene: TRBV30
D gene: TRBD2
clone size: .
CDR3 protein: CAIDKTSGPYNEQFF
CDR3 DNA: TGTGCGATAGACAAGACTAGCGGACCCTACAATGAGCAGTTCTTC

J gene: TRBJ2-4
V gene: TRBV20-1
D gene: .
clone size: .
CDR3 protein: CSARLTGGPPGLAKNIQYF
CDR3 DNA: TGCAGTGCTAGGTTAACGGGGGGCCCCCCAGGGTTGGCCAAAAACATTCAGTACTTC

J gene: TRBJ2-7
V gene: TRBV9
D gene: TRBD1
clone size: .
CDR3 protein: CASSLDADRGFHEQYF
CDR3 DNA: TGTGCCAGCAGCTTGGACGCGGACAGGGGGTTCCACGAGCAGTACTTC

J gene: TRBJ1-2
V gene: TRBV6-1
D gene: .
clone size: .
CDR3 protein: CASSLRGLINTGRYGYTF
CDR3 DNA: TGTGCCAGCAGCCTCCGGGGGCTGATAAATACAGGACGCTATGGCTACACCTTC

J gene: TRBJ2-2
V gene: TRBV4-3
D gene: .
clone size: few
CDR3 protein: CASSQDPVGYAGELFF
CDR3 DNA: TGCGCCAGCAGCCAAGATCCGGTGGGGTATGCCGGGGAGCTGTTTTTT

J gene: TRBJ1-1
V gene: TRBV20-1
D gene: .
clone size: .
CDR3 protein: CSARVWDTLNTEAFF
CDR3 DNA: TGCAGTGCTAGAGTCTGGGACACTCTGAACACTGAAGCTTTCTTT

J gene: TRBJ2-7
V gene: TRBV2
D gene: .
clone size: .
CDR3 protein: CASSELGQGGSEQYF
CDR3 DNA: TGTGCCAGCAGTGAATTAGGCCAGGGGGGCTCCGAGCAGTACTTC

J gene: TRBJ1-2
V gene: TRBV25-1
D gene: TRBD1
clone size: few
CDR3 protein: CASSESYSQGTTYGYTF
CDR3 DNA: TGTGCCAGCAGTGAATCATACTCACAGGGGACCACCTATGGCTACACCTTC

J gene: TRBJ2-5
V gene: TRBV29-1
D gene: .
clone size: many
CDR3 protein: CSVETVTGKGWETQYF
CDR3 DNA: TGCAGCGTTGAAACGGTTACAGGGAAGGGGTGGGAGACCCAGTACTTC

J gene: TRBJ2-3
V gene: TRBV3-1
D gene: .
clone size: few
CDR3 protein: CASSPWTRPSADTQYF
CDR3 DNA: TGTGCCAGCAGCCCCTGGACTCGCCCTTCGGCAGATACGCAGTATTTT

J gene: TRBJ2-7
V gene: TRBV5-1
D gene: .
clone size: .
CDR3 protein: CASSLETGFSYYEQYF
CDR3 DNA: TGCGCCAGCAGCTTGGAAACAGGGTTTTCTTACTACGAGCAGTACTTC

J gene: TRBJ1-6
V gene: TRBV20-1
D gene: TRBD1
clone size: .
CDR3 protein: CSARSGTGPNSPLHF
CDR3 DNA: TGCAGTGCTCGTTCCGGGACAGGCCCAAATTCACCCCTCCACTTT

J gene: TRBJ1-6
V gene: TRBV6-6
D gene: .
clone size: .
CDR3 protein: CASSSPRSGVNSPLHF
CDR3 DNA: TGTGCCAGCAGCTCGCCGAGAAGCGGGGTTAATTCACCCCTCCACTTT

J gene: TRBJ2-2
V gene: TRBV7-3
D gene: .
clone size: .
CDR3 protein: CASSLGKYTGELFF
CDR3 DNA: TGTGCCAGCAGCTTAGGGAAGTACACCGGGGAGCTGTTTTTT

J gene: TRBJ1-2
V gene: TRBV20-1
D gene: .
clone size: .
CDR3 protein: CSARRGEGYGYTF
CDR3 DNA: TGCAGTGCCCGCAGGGGAGAGGGTTATGGCTACACCTTC

J gene: TRBJ2-1
V gene: TRBV6-1
D gene: TRBD1
clone size: few
CDR3 protein: CATTGTVPYNEQFF
CDR3 DNA: TGTGCCACCACCGGGACAGTACCCTACAATGAGCAGTTCTTC

J gene: TRBJ1-2
V gene: TRBV11-2
D gene: .
clone size: few
CDR3 protein: CASSAVYGRGLHGYTF
CDR3 DNA: TGTGCCAGCAGCGCCGTTTACGGTCGGGGTTTGCATGGCTACACCTTC

J gene: TRBJ2-5
V gene: TRBV7-2
D gene: .
clone size: .
CDR3 protein: CASSFRGVGQETQYF
CDR3 DNA: TGTGCCAGCAGCTTCCGCGGGGTTGGCCAAGAGACCCAGTACTTC

J gene: TRBJ2-5
V gene: TRBV7-6
D gene: TRBD1
clone size: .
CDR3 protein: CASSSEGAKETQYF
CDR3 DNA: TGTGCCAGCAGCTCAGAGGGGGCAAAAGAGACCCAGTACTTC

J gene: TRBJ1-1
V gene: TRBV6-5
D gene: .
clone size: .
CDR3 protein: CASRKRGVRTEAFF
CDR3 DNA: TGTGCCAGCAGAAAACGAGGAGTGAGAACTGAAGCTTTCTTT

J gene: TRBJ2-3
V gene: TRBV7-2
D gene: .
clone size: .
CDR3 protein: CASSLDVMTDTQYF
CDR3 DNA: TGTGCCAGCAGCTTGGATGTAATGACAGATACGCAGTATTTT

J gene: TRBJ1-5
V gene: TRBV7-2
D gene: TRBD1
clone size: few
CDR3 protein: CASSLRQGNQPRHF
CDR3 DNA: TGTGCCAGCAGCTTAAGACAGGGGAATCAGCCCCGGCATTTT

J gene: TRBJ2-4
V gene: TRBV20-1
D gene: .
clone size: .
CDR3 protein: CSAEPRGGRAKNIQYF
CDR3 DNA: TGCAGTGCTGAACCTAGGGGGGGCCGAGCCAAAAACATTCAGTACTTC

J gene: TRBJ1-2
V gene: TRBV11-3
D gene: TRBD1
clone size: .
CDR3 protein: CASSLVSGQGANYGYTF
CDR3 DNA: TGTGCCAGCAGCTTAGTATCTGGACAGGGAGCTAACTATGGCTACACCTTC

J gene: TRBJ1-2
V gene: TRBV7-6
D gene: .
clone size: .
CDR3 protein: CASSWDTLGYTF
CDR3 DNA: TGTGCCAGCAGCTGGGACACTCTTGGCTACACCTTC

J gene: TRBJ2-7
V gene: TRBV6-2/TRBV6-3
D gene: .
clone size: .
CDR3 protein: CASSYSTRQISYEQYF
CDR3 DNA: TGTGCCAGCAGTTACTCGACTCGGCAGATCTCCTACGAGCAGTACTTC

J gene: TRBJ2-5
V gene: TRBV7-9
D gene: .
clone size: .
CDR3 protein: CASSFAETQETQYF
CDR3 DNA: TGTGCCAGCAGCTTTGCAGAAACCCAAGAGACCCAGTACTTC